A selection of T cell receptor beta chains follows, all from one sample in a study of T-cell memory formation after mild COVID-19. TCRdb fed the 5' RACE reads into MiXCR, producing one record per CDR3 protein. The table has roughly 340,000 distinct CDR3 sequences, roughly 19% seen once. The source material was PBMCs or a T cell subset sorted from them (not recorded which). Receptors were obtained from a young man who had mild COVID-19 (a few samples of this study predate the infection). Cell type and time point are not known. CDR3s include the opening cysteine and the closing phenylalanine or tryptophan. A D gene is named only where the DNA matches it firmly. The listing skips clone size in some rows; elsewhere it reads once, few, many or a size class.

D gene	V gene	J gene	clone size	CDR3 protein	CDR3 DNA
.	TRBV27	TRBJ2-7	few	CASRPPYGHEQYF	TGTGCCAGCAGACCCCCGTATGGCCACGAGCAGTACTTC
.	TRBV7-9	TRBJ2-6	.	CASSLMVVGANVLTF	TGTGCCAGCAGCTTAATGGTTGTTGGGGCCAACGTCCTGACTTTC
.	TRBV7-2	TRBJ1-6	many	CASSLGSVVVSPLHF	TGTGCCAGCAGCTTGGGGTCAGTAGTAGTTTCACCCCTCCACTTT
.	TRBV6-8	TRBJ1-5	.	CASHSPPLGRAVQPQHF	TGTGCCAGCCATTCGCCCCCTCTGGGTCGGGCCGTTCAGCCCCAGCATTTT
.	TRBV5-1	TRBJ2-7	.	CASSPGISYEQYF	TGCGCCAGCAGCCCGGGGATTTCCTACGAGCAGTACTTC
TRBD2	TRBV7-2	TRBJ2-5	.	CASSLGLAGGMETQYF	TGTGCCAGCAGCTTGGGACTAGCGGGGGGCATGGAGACCCAGTACTTC
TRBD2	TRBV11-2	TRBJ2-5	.	CASSPRSGGLQETQYF	TGTGCCAGCAGCCCCCGGAGCGGGGGCCTCCAAGAGACCCAGTACTTC
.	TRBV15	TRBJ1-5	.	CATSIPGTVAKPQHF	TGTGCCACCAGCATTCCAGGGACGGTCGCTAAGCCCCAGCATTTT
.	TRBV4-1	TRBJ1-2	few	CASSQVGEWQDGYTF	TGCGCCAGCAGCCAAGTCGGGGAGTGGCAGGATGGCTACACCTTC
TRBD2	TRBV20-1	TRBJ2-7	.	CSARGLAVSYEQYF	TGCAGTGCAAGGGGACTAGCGGTCTCCTACGAGCAGTACTTC
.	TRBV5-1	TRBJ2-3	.	CASGAGGLRDTQYF	TGCGCCAGCGGGGCCGGGGGGCTTCGGGATACGCAGTATTTT
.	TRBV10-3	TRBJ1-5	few	CAISQGLGNQPQHF	TGTGCCATCAGCCAGGGCCTGGGCAATCAGCCCCAGCATTTT
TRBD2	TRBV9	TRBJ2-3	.	CASSVLAGTNTDTQYF	TGTGCCAGCAGCGTTCTGGCGGGGACTAACACAGATACGCAGTATTTT
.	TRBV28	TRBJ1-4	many	CASSTGPLNEKLFF	TGTGCCAGCAGCACAGGGCCTCTCAATGAAAAACTGTTTTTT
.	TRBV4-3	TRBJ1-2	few	CASSQTVNYGYTF	TGCGCCAGCAGCCAGACGGTAAACTATGGCTACACCTTC
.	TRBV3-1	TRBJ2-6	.	CASSQDHSGANVLTF	TGTGCCAGCAGCCAAGATCACTCTGGGGCCAACGTCCTGACTTTC
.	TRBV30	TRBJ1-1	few	CAWSGGEAFF	TGTGCCTGGAGTGGGGGTGAAGCTTTCTTT
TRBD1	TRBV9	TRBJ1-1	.	CASSDQTGGTEAFF	TGTGCCAGCAGCGACCAAACAGGGGGCACTGAAGCTTTCTTT
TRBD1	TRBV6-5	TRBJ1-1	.	CASSYAAAGGSEAFF	TGTGCCAGCAGTTACGCGGCGGCAGGGGGTTCGGAAGCTTTCTTT
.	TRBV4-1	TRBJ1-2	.	CASSQLGYGYTF	TGCGCCAGCAGCCAACTTGGGTATGGCTACACCTTC
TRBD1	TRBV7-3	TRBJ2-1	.	CASSEQGASYNEQFF	TGTGCCAGCAGTGAACAGGGGGCGTCCTACAATGAGCAGTTCTTC
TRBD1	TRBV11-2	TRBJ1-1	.	CASSKRQGATEAFF	TGTGCCAGCAGCAAAAGACAGGGCGCCACTGAAGCTTTCTTT
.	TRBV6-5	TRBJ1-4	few	CASSYSSATNEKLFF	TGTGCCAGCAGTTACTCGTCCGCAACTAATGAAAAACTGTTTTTT